A selection of T cell receptor beta chains follows, all from one sample in a study of beta chain features in type 1 diabetes. Only in-frame clones appear in the TCRdb table, and some are missing; sequencing was by immunoSEQ multiplex PCR. This table has roughly 50,000 clones, under 50% appearing once. Sequences were obtained from Tregs from blood. The receptor set was obtained from a man younger than 40 with type 1 diabetes. Both conserved end residues are part of each CDR3. Clone size is shown for a subset of rows, as once, few, many or a class of expanded clone.

abundance: few
j_gene: TRBJ2-2
v_gene: TRBV7-2
CDR3aa: CASSLVSGRSGELFF

abundance: few
j_gene: TRBJ1-1
v_gene: TRBV10-3
CDR3aa: CAISEPDRTRAFF

abundance: NA
j_gene: TRBJ2-7
v_gene: TRBV5-1
CDR3aa: CASSFLPGTGSYEQYF

abundance: NA
j_gene: TRBJ2-6
v_gene: TRBV4-1
CDR3aa: CASSQANSRSGANVLTF

abundance: few
j_gene: TRBJ2-3
v_gene: TRBV10-3
CDR3aa: CAIRTADTQYF

abundance: few
j_gene: TRBJ1-2
v_gene: TRBV29-1
CDR3aa: CSGRFRDSGLHF

abundance: few
j_gene: TRBJ2-5
v_gene: TRBV7-6
CDR3aa: CASSYVSGVLTAQYF

abundance: NA
j_gene: TRBJ2-1
v_gene: TRBV7-9
CDR3aa: CASSSRRLAGVGDEQFF

abundance: NA
j_gene: TRBJ2-5
v_gene: TRBV9
CDR3aa: CASSVAGLGGETQYF

abundance: NA
j_gene: TRBJ1-1
v_gene: TRBV6-6
CDR3aa: CASSYGATGREAFF

abundance: few
j_gene: TRBJ1-5
v_gene: TRBV7-2
CDR3aa: CASSIKTGGNQPQHF

abundance: NA
j_gene: TRBJ2-1
v_gene: TRBV9
CDR3aa: CASSAGTAGGYNEQFF

abundance: few
j_gene: TRBJ1-4
v_gene: TRBV28
CDR3aa: CASSFGTHNEKLFF

abundance: few
j_gene: TRBJ2-3
v_gene: TRBV29-1
CDR3aa: CSVDSGSAGPDTQYF

abundance: NA
j_gene: TRBJ1-6
v_gene: TRBV7-9
CDR3aa: CASSSTGRGSLNSPLHF

abundance: few
j_gene: TRBJ1-5
v_gene: TRBV28
CDR3aa: CASRWTVNQPQHF

abundance: NA
j_gene: TRBJ1-2
v_gene: TRBV5-1
CDR3aa: CASSYSNYGYTF

abundance: few
j_gene: TRBJ1-5
v_gene: TRBV23-1
CDR3aa: CASTSRPGQGGRNQPQHF

abundance: NA
j_gene: TRBJ1-1
v_gene: TRBV7-9
CDR3aa: CASSPHSNTEAFF

abundance: few
j_gene: TRBJ2-7
v_gene: TRBV28
CDR3aa: CASSTPFLRGSYEQYF

abundance: NA
j_gene: TRBJ2-7
v_gene: TRBV27
CDR3aa: CASSLHTNPYEQYF

abundance: NA
j_gene: TRBJ2-1
v_gene: TRBV7-9
CDR3aa: CASSLGLANEQFF

abundance: NA
j_gene: TRBJ1-2
v_gene: TRBV6-5
CDR3aa: CASSHPDRGLGYTF

abundance: NA
j_gene: TRBJ2-3
v_gene: TRBV28
CDR3aa: CASSPTDYSTDTQYF

abundance: few
j_gene: TRBJ1-5
v_gene: TRBV28
CDR3aa: CASIPRDSSQPQHF

abundance: NA
j_gene: TRBJ2-1
v_gene: TRBV6-5
CDR3aa: CASSRLVPSYNEQFF

abundance: few
j_gene: TRBJ2-5
v_gene: TRBV7-2
CDR3aa: CASSRRLGQRETQYF

abundance: few
j_gene: TRBJ2-3
v_gene: TRBV7-3
CDR3aa: CASSLSFRTDTQYF

abundance: NA
j_gene: TRBJ2-2
v_gene: TRBV6-1
CDR3aa: CASSSLGQTGELFF

abundance: few
j_gene: TRBJ2-4
v_gene: TRBV7-8
CDR3aa: CASSLGGTGLAKNIQYF

abundance: NA
j_gene: TRBJ2-2
v_gene: TRBV25-1
CDR3aa: CASSEGGRNHGELFF

abundance: once
j_gene: TRBJ1-1
v_gene: TRBV4-3
CDR3aa: CASSQDLGPSNTEAFF

abundance: NA
j_gene: TRBJ2-2
v_gene: TRBV7-7
CDR3aa: CASSLGSGANTGELFF

abundance: few
j_gene: TRBJ2-2
v_gene: TRBV7-3
CDR3aa: CASSLLGGMNTGELFF

abundance: NA
j_gene: TRBJ1-2
v_gene: TRBV11-2
CDR3aa: CASSSNLNYGYTF

abundance: NA
j_gene: TRBJ2-1
v_gene: TRBV7-2
CDR3aa: CASSLDRASGRLRNEQFF

abundance: NA
j_gene: TRBJ1-4
v_gene: TRBV7-9
CDR3aa: CASSPRGQGNEKLFF

abundance: few
j_gene: TRBJ2-3
v_gene: TRBV19
CDR3aa: CASSIGTGEADTQYF

abundance: NA
j_gene: TRBJ2-2
v_gene: TRBV9
CDR3aa: CASSVLAGGGFAGELFF

abundance: NA
j_gene: TRBJ2-1
v_gene: TRBV7-9
CDR3aa: CASSLLGTGISRTEQFF

abundance: NA
j_gene: TRBJ1-3
v_gene: TRBV7-6
CDR3aa: CASSRGWPDSGNTIYF

abundance: NA
j_gene: TRBJ2-5
v_gene: TRBV28
CDR3aa: CASSLYDPTTQETQYF

abundance: NA
j_gene: TRBJ1-4
v_gene: TRBV5-1
CDR3aa: CASSSWEYNEKLFF

abundance: NA
j_gene: TRBJ2-7
v_gene: TRBV7-9
CDR3aa: CASSPQGFRYEQYF

abundance: few
j_gene: TRBJ1-4
v_gene: TRBV7-2
CDR3aa: CASSLAGKHRIENEKLFF

abundance: NA
j_gene: TRBJ2-3
v_gene: TRBV2
CDR3aa: CASSEGLALGDTQYF

abundance: NA
j_gene: TRBJ2-1
v_gene: TRBV5-4
CDR3aa: CASSLEGRARGSYNEQFF

abundance: NA
j_gene: TRBJ2-7
v_gene: TRBV5-4
CDR3aa: CASSLDLRTYEQYF

abundance: few
j_gene: TRBJ2-3
v_gene: TRBV27
CDR3aa: CASNGSGRLLSTDTQYF

abundance: NA
j_gene: TRBJ2-4
v_gene: TRBV7-8
CDR3aa: CASSFGTSGNIQYF

abundance: NA
j_gene: TRBJ2-6
v_gene: TRBV5-1
CDR3aa: CASSLTSGSSTGANVLTF

abundance: NA
j_gene: TRBJ2-2
v_gene: TRBV11-2
CDR3aa: CASSASRAGELFF

abundance: NA
j_gene: TRBJ1-4
v_gene: TRBV5-5
CDR3aa: CASSFTQGREKLFF

abundance: few
j_gene: TRBJ2-7
v_gene: TRBV7-2
CDR3aa: CASSLGAVEQYF

abundance: few
j_gene: TRBJ2-1
v_gene: TRBV28
CDR3aa: CASSRQGLPSYNEQFF

abundance: few
j_gene: TRBJ2-7
v_gene: TRBV7-9
CDR3aa: CASSFRGTASYEQYF

abundance: NA
j_gene: TRBJ2-3
v_gene: TRBV28
CDR3aa: CASITLKTSGATDTQYF

abundance: NA
j_gene: TRBJ2-7
v_gene: TRBV5-6
CDR3aa: CASSLKGSGSSPYEQYF